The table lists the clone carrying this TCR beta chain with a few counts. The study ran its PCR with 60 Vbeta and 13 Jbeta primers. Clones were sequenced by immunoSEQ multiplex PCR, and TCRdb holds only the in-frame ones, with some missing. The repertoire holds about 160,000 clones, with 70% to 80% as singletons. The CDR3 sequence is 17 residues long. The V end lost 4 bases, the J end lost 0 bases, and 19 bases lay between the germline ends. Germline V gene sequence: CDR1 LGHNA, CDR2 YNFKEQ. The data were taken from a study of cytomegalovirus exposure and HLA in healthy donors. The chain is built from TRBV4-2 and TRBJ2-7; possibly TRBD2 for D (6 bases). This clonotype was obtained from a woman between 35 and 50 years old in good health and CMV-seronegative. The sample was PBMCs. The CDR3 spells CASSPRSGGVSSYEQYF. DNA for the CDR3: TGTGCCAGCAGCCCCCGTAGCGGAGGGGTTAGCTCCTACGAGCAGTACTTC.